The T cell receptor (beta chain) described here comes from a study of blood T cells in healthy people across ages. Alongside a J-beta primer mix, a sample-barcoded 5' primer served in a second PCR lasting roughly 7 to 12 cycles. TCRdb re-derived calls from the 5' RACE reads in MiXCR, one entry per CDR3 protein. This sample carries about 570,000 distinct CDR3 sequences, approximately 26% of them seen once, and the ten largest clones take under 4.5%. Caucasian, healthy and from Russia, the donors were aged between 6 and 90. This CDR3 is 15 amino acids long. Germline CDR1 is MNHEY and CDR2 is SVGAGI. These data also featured in a second study, about T cells of mothers and their children.

V and J are TRBV6-5 and TRBJ2-5; D might be TRBD1 or TRBD2, each matching 5 bases. Judging by the DNA end, TRBJ2-7 fits better; the J call may be wrong. This receptor was taken from a boy aged 2 to 9 in good health. Sequenced material: blood. The CDR3 region has the DNA TGTGCCAGCAGTTACAGCCGGGACCTCCTTCTCGAGCAGTACTTC. This encodes CASSYSRDLLLEQYF.